This T cell receptor beta chain is from a study of cytomegalovirus exposure and HLA in healthy donors. This CDR3 region has 14 residues. V was shortened by 6 bases and J by 5 bases, with 20 bases between the two germline ends. CDR1 is SQVTM and CDR2 is ANQGSEA in the germline V gene. Primers included in the PCR were 60 Vbeta and 13 Jbeta primers. Repertoires were generated with immunoSEQ multiplex PCR, while TCRdb's copy carries only in-frame clones and drops some. The sample lists about 90,000 clones, about two thirds occurring once. This clone was counted only a few times. The sequencing input was PBMCs. The rearrangement links TRBV29-1 to TRBJ2-7, with a tentative D call TRBD1 (8 bases). The receptor comes from a woman in her forties or fifties in good health and CMV-seropositive. CDR3 sequence reads: CSVAGGQGADEQYF. The CDR3 nucleotides read TGCAGCGTGGCCGGGGGGCAGGGGGCAGACGAGCAGTACTTC.